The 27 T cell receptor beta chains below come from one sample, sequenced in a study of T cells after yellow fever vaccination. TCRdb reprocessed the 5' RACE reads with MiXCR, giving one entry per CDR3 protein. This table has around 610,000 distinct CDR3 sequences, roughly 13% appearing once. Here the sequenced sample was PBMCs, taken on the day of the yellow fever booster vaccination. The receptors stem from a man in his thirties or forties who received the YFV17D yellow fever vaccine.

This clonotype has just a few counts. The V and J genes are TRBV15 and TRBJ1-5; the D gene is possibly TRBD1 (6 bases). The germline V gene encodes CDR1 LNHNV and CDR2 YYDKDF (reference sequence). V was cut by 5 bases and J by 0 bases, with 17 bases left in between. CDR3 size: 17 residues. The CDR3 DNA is TGTGCCACCAGCTCCCTTGAACTACAGGGTAGCAATCAGCCCCAGCATTTT. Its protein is CATSSLELQGSNQPQHF.

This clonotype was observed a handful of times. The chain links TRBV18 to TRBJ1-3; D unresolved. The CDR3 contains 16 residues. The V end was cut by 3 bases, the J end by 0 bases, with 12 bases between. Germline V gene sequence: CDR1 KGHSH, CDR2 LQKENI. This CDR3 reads CASSPPVGRSGNTIYF. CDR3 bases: TGTGCCAGCTCACCGCCCGTAGGGCGCTCTGGAAACACCATATATTTT.

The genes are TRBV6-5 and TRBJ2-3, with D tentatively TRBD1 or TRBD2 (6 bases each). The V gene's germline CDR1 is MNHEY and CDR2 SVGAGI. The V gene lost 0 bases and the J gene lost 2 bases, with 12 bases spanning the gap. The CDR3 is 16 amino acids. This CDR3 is CASSYSRGAYTDTQYF. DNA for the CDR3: TGTGCCAGCAGTTACTCGAGGGGGGCTTACACAGATACGCAGTATTTT.

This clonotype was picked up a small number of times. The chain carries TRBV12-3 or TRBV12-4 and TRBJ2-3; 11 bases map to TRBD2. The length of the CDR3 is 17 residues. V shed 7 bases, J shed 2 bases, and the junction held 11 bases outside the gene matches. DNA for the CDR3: TGTGCCAGCACCACCGCTCGACTAGCGGGAAACACAGATACGCAGTATTTT. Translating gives CASTTARLAGNTDTQYF.

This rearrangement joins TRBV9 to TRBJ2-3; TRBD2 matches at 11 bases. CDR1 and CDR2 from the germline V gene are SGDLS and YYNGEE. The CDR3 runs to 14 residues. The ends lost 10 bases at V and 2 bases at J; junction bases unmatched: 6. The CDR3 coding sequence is TGTGCCTCCGGGACTAGCGGTATCACAGATACGCAGTATTTT. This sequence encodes CASGTSGITDTQYF.

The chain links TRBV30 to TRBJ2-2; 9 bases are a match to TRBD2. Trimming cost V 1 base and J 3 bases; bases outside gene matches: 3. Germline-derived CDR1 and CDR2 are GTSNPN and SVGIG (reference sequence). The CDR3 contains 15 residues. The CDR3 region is CAWSGGRADTGELFF. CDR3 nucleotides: TGTGCCTGGAGTGGCGGGAGGGCCGACACCGGGGAGCTGTTTTTT.

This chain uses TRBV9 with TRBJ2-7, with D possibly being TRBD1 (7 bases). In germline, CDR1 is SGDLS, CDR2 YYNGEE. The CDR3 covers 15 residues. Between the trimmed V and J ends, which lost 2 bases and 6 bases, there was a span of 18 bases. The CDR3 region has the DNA TGTGCCAGCAGCGTCAGGGGGGACCCCTCTTCCGAGCAGTACTTC. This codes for CASSVRGDPSSEQYF.

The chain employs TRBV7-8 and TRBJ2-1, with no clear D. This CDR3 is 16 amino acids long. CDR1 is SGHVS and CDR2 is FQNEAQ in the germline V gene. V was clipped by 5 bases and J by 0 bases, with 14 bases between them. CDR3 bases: TGTGCCAGCAGCACGCGGCCGGCCAGCTCCTACAATGAGCAGTTCTTC. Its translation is CASSTRPASSYNEQFF.

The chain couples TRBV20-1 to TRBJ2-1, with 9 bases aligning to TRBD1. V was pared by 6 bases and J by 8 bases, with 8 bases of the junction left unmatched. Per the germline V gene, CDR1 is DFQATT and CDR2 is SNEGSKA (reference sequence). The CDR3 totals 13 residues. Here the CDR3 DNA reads TGCAGTGCCCCGGGACAGGGATTCGATGAGCAGTTCTTC. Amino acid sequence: CSAPGQGFDEQFF.

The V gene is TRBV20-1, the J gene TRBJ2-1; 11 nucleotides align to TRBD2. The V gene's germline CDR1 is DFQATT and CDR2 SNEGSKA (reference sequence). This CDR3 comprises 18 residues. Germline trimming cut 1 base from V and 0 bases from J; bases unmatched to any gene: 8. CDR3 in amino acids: CSARGLAGRGSSYNEQFF. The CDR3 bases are TGCAGTGCTAGAGGACTAGCGGGAAGAGGGAGCTCCTACAATGAGCAGTTCTTC.

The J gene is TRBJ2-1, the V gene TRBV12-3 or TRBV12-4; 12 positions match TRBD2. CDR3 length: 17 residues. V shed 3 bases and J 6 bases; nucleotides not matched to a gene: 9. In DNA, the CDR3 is TGTGCCAGCAGTTTTGGGGGGTTACTAGCGGGAGGCAATGAGCAGTTCTTC. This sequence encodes CASSFGGLLAGGNEQFF.

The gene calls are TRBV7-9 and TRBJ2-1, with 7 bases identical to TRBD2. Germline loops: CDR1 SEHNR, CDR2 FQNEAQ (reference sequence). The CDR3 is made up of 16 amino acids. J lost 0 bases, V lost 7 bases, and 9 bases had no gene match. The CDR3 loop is CASTNPRGSSYNEQFF. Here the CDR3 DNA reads TGTGCCAGCACCAACCCTCGCGGGAGCTCCTACAATGAGCAGTTCTTC.

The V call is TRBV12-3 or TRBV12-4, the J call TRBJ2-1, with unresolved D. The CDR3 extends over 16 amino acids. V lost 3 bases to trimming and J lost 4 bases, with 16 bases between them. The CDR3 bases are TGTGCCAGCAGTTTTGGAGCGTCTGTATCGTACAATGAGCAGTTCTTC. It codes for CASSFGASVSYNEQFF.

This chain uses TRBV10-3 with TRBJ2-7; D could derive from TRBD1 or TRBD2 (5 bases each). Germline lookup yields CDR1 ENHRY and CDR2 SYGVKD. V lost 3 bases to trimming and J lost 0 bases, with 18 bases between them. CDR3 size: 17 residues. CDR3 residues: CAISDNRGAASSYEQYF. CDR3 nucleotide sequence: TGTGCCATCAGTGATAATCGAGGGGCCGCTAGCTCCTACGAGCAGTACTTC.

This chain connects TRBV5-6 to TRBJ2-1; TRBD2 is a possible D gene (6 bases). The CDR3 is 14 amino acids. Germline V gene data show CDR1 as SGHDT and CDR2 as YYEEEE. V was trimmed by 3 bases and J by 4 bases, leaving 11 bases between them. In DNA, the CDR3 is TGTGCCAGCAGCTACGGGACTGGGTACAATGAGCAGTTCTTC. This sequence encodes CASSYGTGYNEQFF.

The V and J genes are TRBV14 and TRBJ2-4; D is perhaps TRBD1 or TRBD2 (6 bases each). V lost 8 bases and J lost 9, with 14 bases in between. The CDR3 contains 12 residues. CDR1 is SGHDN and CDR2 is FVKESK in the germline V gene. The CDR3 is CASGGLGPIQYF. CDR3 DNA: TGTGCCAGCGGGGGGCTAGGACCCATTCAGTACTTC.

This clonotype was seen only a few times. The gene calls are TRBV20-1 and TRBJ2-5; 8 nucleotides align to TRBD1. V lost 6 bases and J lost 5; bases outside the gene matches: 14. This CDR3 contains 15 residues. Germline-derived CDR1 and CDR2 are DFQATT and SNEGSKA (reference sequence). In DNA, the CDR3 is TGCAGTGCCACTACCACAGGGGGAAGGCGGGAGACCCAGTACTTC. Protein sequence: CSATTTGGRRETQYF.

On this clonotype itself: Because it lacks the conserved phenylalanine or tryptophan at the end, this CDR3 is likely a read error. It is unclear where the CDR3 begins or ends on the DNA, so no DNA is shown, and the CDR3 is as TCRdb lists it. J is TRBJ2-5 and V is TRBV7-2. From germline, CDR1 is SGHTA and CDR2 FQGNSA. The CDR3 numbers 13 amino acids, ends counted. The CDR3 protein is CASSMVGGRPDTV.

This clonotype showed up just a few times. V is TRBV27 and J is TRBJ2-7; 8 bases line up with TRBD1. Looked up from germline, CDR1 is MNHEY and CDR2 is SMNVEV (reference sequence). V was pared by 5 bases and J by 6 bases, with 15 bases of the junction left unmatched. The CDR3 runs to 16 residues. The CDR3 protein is CASSPTSGGRGGEQYF. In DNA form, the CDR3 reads TGTGCCAGCAGTCCAACATCAGGGGGCCGAGGTGGCGAGCAGTACTTC.

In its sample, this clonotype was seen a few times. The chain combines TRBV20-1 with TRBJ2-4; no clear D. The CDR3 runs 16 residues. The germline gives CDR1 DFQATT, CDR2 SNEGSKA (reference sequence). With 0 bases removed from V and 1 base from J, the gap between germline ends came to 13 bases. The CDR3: CSARDEKPLAKNIQYF. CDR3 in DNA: TGCAGTGCTAGAGATGAAAAGCCGCTGGCCAAAAACATTCAGTACTTC.

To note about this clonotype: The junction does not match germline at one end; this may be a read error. The CDR3 nucleotides are TGTGCTAGCAGCTCCCCGGGACTAGCGGGACTAAATGAGCAGTTCTTC. Amino acid sequence: CASSSPGLAGLNEQFF. The chain couples TRBV7-7 to TRBJ2-1; 13 bases map to TRBD2. CDR3 size: 16 residues. The V gene's germline CDR1 is SSHAT and CDR2 FNYEAQ (reference sequence).

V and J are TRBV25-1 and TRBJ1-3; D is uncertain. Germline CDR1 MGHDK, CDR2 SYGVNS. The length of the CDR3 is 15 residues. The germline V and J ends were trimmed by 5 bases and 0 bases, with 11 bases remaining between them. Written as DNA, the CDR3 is TGTGCCAGCAGTCCGGGTCCCCGCTCTGGAAACACCATATATTTT. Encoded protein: CASSPGPRSGNTIYF.

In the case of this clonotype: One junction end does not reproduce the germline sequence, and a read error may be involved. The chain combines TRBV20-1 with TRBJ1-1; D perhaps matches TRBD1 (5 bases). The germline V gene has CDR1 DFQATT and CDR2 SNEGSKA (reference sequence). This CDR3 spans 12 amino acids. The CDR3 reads CSARGAGTEAFF. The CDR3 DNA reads TGCAGTGCCAGAGGGGCAGGCACTGAAGCTTTCTTT.

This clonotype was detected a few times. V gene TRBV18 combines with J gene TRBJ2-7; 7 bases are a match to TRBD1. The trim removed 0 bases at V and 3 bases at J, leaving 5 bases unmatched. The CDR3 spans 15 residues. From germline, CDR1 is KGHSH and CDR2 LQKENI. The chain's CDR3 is CASSPPMRTGYEQYF. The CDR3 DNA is TGTGCCAGCTCACCACCGATGCGGACAGGCTACGAGCAGTACTTC.

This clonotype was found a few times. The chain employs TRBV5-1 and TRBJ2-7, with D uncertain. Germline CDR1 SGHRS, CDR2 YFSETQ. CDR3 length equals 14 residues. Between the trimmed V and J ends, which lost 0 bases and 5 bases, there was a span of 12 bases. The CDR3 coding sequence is TGCGCCAGCAGCTTGGTTGGCGCGGTCCACGAGCAGTACTTC. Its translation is CASSLVGAVHEQYF.

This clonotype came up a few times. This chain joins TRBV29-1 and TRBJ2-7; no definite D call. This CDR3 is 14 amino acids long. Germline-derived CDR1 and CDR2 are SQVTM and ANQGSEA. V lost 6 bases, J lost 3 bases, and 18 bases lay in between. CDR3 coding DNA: TGCAGCGTAATCTTACCGACCGAGTTCTACGAGCAGTACTTC. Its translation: CSVILPTEFYEQYF.

The CDR3 DNA reads as TGTGCCAGCAGTCATAACTGGGACAACTCCTACGAGCAGTACTTC. It codes for CASSHNWDNSYEQYF. The chain joins TRBV21-1 to TRBJ2-7; the table calls TRBD1, which could not be checked here. TRBV21-1 is annotated as a pseudogene. The CDR3 loop spans 15 amino acids.